The rows below give T cell receptor beta chains drawn from one sample of a study of breast tumors, draining lymph nodes, adjacent tissues. One entry per CDR3 protein, called by TCRdb with MiXCR from the multiplex PCR reads. There are roughly 49,000 distinct CDR3 sequences in the sample; over 40% occur only once, and 10% lies in the top ten. Sequences were obtained from breast tumor tissue. The receptors shown here come from a female donor with breast cancer. Some clones in this sample may be carry-over from other donors' samples. The CDR3 runs from the conserved cysteine through the conserved F or W. Fields, in order: D gene, CDR3 length, clone size, J gene, V gene, CDR3 protein, CDR3 DNA. The D gene is left open where the match is weak. Clone size is given for some rows only: seen once, a few or many times, or a class if the clone is expanded.

>NA|15|NA|TRBJ2-7|TRBV6-5
CASSQAGGPPYEQYF
TGTGCCAGCAGTCAGGCTGGGGGCCCCCCCTACGAGCAGTACTTC
>NA|13|many|TRBJ2-2|TRBV7-3
CASSPSRTGELFF
TGTGCCAGCAGCCCCAGTCGAACCGGGGAGCTGTTTTTT
>NA|15|many|TRBJ2-3|TRBV19
CASSIRQASTDTQYF
TGTGCCAGTAGTATCCGACAGGCTTCCACAGATACGCAGTATTTT
>NA|15|many|TRBJ2-3|TRBV10-3
CAAGSGWGGTDTQYF
TGTGCCGCGGGTAGCGGTTGGGGAGGCACAGATACGCAGTATTTT
>NA|14|NA|TRBJ1-2|TRBV2
CASTETRVDYGYTF
TGTGCCAGCACAGAAACCAGGGTTGACTATGGCTACACCTTC
>TRBD2|18|NA|TRBJ2-7|TRBV20-1
CSASSTSGRAPSPYEQYF
TGCAGTGCTAGCTCGACTAGCGGGAGGGCTCCTAGCCCCTACGAGCAGTACTTC
>NA|14|many|TRBJ2-2|TRBV2
CASRAYRGTGELFF
TGTGCCAGCAGGGCATATAGGGGCACCGGGGAGCTGTTTTTT
>NA|12|many|TRBJ2-7|TRBV7-9
CASSDRYYEQYF
TGTGCCAGCAGCGACAGATACTACGAGCAGTACTTC
>TRBD2|17|many|TRBJ2-7|TRBV6-1
CASSSRGRLAGGHEQYF
TGTGCCAGCAGTTCCCGGGGAAGACTAGCGGGAGGCCACGAGCAGTACTTC
>NA|16|many|TRBJ2-6|TRBV19
CASSREAIGGANVLTF
TGTGCCAGTAGTAGGGAGGCGATAGGTGGGGCCAACGTCCTGACTTTC
>NA|14|NA|TRBJ2-7|TRBV7-2
CASSAGGTTYEQYF
TGTGCCAGCAGCGCAGGCGGGACAACCTACGAGCAGTACTTC
>NA|16|NA|TRBJ2-1|TRBV13
CVSRFRRLGVNNEQFF
TGTGTCAGCCGCTTTCGACGACTAGGAGTAAACAATGAGCAGTTCTTC
>NA|13|medium-sized|TRBJ2-2|TRBV19
CASIDSLDGELFF
TGTGCCAGTATTGACTCCCTTGACGGGGAGCTGTTTTTT
>TRBD1|15|many|TRBJ1-5|TRBV27
CASSTMTGINQPQHF
TGTGCCAGCAGTACGATGACAGGGATCAATCAGCCCCAGCATTTT
>NA|14|NA|TRBJ2-6|TRBV5-6
CASSLFQGSNVLTF
TGTGCCAGCAGCTTGTTTCAGGGGTCCAACGTCCTGACTTTC